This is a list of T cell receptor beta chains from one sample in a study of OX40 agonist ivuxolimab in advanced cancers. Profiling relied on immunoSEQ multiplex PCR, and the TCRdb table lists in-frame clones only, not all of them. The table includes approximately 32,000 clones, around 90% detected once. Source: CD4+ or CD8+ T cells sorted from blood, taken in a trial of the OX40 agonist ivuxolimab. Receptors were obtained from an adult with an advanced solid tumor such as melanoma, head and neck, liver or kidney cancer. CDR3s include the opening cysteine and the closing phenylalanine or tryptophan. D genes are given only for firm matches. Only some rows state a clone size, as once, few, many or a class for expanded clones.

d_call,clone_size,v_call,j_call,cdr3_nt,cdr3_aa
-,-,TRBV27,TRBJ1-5,TGTGCCAGCAAGGAATTCGCGGGAGGCAATCAGCCCCAGCATTTT,CASKEFAGGNQPQHF
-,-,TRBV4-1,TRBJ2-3,TGCGCCAGCAGATTGGGATGGGGTGTCATTGAGGCGGATACGCAGTATTTT,CASRLGWGVIEADTQYF
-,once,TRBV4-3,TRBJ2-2,TGCGCCAGCAGCCAAGATGTAACCGGGGAGCTGTTTTTT,CASSQDVTGELFF
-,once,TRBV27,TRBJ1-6,TGTGCCAGTGGACAGACGAATAATTCACCCCTCCACTTT,CASGQTNNSPLHF
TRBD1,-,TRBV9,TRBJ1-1,TGTGCCAGCAGCGTAGAGGGACAGGGGATGAACTCTGAAGCTTTCTTT,CASSVEGQGMNSEAFF
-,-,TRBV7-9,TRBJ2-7,TGTGCCAGCAGCTACCCCCAAACAGGACAAGGCGAGCAGTACTTC,CASSYPQTGQGEQYF
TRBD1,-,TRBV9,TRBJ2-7,TGTGCCAGCAGCCCCCAAGGGGACAGCTCCTACGAGCAGTACTTC,CASSPQGDSSYEQYF
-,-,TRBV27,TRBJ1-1,TGTGCCAGCAGTTTACAAATTCGTGTTCCTGAAGCTTTCTTT,CASSLQIRVPEAFF
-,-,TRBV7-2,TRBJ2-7,TGTGCCAGCAGCTCGTTCCGGGACGGCTATCCCTACGAGCAGTACTTC,CASSSFRDGYPYEQYF
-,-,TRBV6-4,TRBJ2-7,TGTGCCAGCAGTGACTCTGGTGCAGGCGAGCAGTACTTC,CASSDSGAGEQYF
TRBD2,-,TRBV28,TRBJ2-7,TGTGCCAGCAGTTTCAGCGGGGGCTCCTACGAGCAGTACTTC,CASSFSGGSYEQYF
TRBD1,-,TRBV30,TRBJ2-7,TGTGCCTGGAGCCAAACCCGGGACAGGGGGTACGAGCAGTACTTC,CAWSQTRDRGYEQYF
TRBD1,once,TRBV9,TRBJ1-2,TGTGCCAGCAGCGACCAAGGGGGACAGGCGGTAGTTCATGGCTACACCTTC,CASSDQGGQAVVHGYTF
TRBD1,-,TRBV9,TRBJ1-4,TGTGCCAGCAGCCCCGGACAGGCCGGGGGCGAAAAACTGTTTTTT,CASSPGQAGGEKLFF
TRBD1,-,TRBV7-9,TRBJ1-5,TGTGCCAGCAGCTTTGGACAGGGGGATCAGCCCCAGCATTTT,CASSFGQGDQPQHF
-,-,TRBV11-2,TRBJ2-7,TGTGCCAGCAGCTTCGCCTCCTACGAGCAGTACTTC,CASSFASYEQYF
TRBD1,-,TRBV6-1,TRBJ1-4,TGTGCCAGCAGTGAAGGGACAGGGGCAAATGAAAAACTGTTTTTT,CASSEGTGANEKLFF
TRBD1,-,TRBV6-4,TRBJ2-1,TGTGCCAGCAGTGACTCTGGGGGACAGGGGTTGGATGAGCAGTTCTTC,CASSDSGGQGLDEQFF
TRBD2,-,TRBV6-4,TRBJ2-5,TGTGCCAGCAGTGCCTTAGCGGGGAGCCAAGAGACCCAGTACTTC,CASSALAGSQETQYF
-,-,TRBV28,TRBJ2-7,TGTGCCAGCAGACCTCCCGACGGTTCTCTACACTACGAGCAGTACTTC,CASRPPDGSLHYEQYF
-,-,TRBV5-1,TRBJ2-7,TGCGCCAGCAGTTTCGGCCTGAACTACGAGCAGTACTTC,CASSFGLNYEQYF
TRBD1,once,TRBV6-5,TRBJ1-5,TGTGCCAGCAGTTACGAGGGGGCCAATCAGCCCCAGCATTTT,CASSYEGANQPQHF
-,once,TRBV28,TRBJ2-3,TGTGCCAGCAGCCCTGAACACGGTTGGGGGACAGATACGCAGTATTTT,CASSPEHGWGTDTQYF
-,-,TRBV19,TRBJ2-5,TGTGCCAGTAGCATGGGGGAGACCCAGTACTTC,CASSMGETQYF
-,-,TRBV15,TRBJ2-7,TGTGCCACCAGCAGCGGGACCTCGTACGAGCAGTACTTC,CATSSGTSYEQYF
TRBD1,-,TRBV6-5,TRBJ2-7,TGTGCCAGCAGCCTAGGACAGGGGGCATACGAGCAGTACTTC,CASSLGQGAYEQYF
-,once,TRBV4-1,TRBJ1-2,TGCGCCAGCAGCCAAGAGCTCCAGGCCCTCTATGGCTACACCTTC,CASSQELQALYGYTF
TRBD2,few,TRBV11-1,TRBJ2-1,TGTGCCAGCAGCGGGGGATCGAAACTAGCGGCACCCCTGGATGAGCAGTTCTTC,CASSGGSKLAAPLDEQFF
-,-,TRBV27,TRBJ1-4,TGTGCCAGCACGCAGACCTGGGAACTAAATGAAAAACTGTTTTTT,CASTQTWELNEKLFF
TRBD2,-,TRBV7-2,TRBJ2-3,TGTGCCAGCTTTTCCACCGGGACTAGCGGTGATACGCAGTATTTT,CASFSTGTSGDTQYF
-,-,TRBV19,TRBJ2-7,TGTGCCAGTAGTATCGTTGGCGGAACAGCCTACGAGCAGTACTTC,CASSIVGGTAYEQYF
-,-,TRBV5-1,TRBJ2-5,TGCGCCAGCAGCTTGGGAGGGGGACAAGAGACCCAGTACTTC,CASSLGGGQETQYF
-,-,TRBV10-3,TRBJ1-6,TGTGCCATCAGTGAGTCGGGAGATTCTTATAATTCACCCCTCCACTTT,CAISESGDSYNSPLHF
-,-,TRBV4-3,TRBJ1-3,TGCGCCAGCAGGGGGGGGTTTGGAAACACCATATATTTT,CASRGGFGNTIYF
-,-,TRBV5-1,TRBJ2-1,TGCGCCAGCAGCTTGGCCAAAAGGCCTAGAAGCTCCTACAATGAGCAGTTCTTC,CASSLAKRPRSSYNEQFF
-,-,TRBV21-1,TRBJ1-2,TGTGCCAGCAGTAATAGGGGGCTTGGCTATGGCTACACCTTC,CASSNRGLGYGYTF
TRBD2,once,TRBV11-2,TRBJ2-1,TGTGCCAGCAGCTTAATGGGAGCGGGGGGGCCTTACAATGAGCAGTTCTTC,CASSLMGAGGPYNEQFF